The sequence of this TCR beta chain was determined in a study of blood T cell repertoires in COVID-19. Using immunoSEQ multiplex PCR, the repertoire was profiled, and TCRdb retains in-frame clones only, with some absent. This table holds about 250,000 clones, 89% found once. The germline CDR1 and CDR2 sequences are SGHNT and YENEEA. The V end was cut by 7 bases, the J end by 7 bases, with 14 bases between. This CDR3 spans 13 amino acids. J is TRBJ2-1 and V is TRBV11-3; D is perhaps TRBD1 (6 bases). The sequenced sample consisted of peripheral blood. The TCR was taken from a woman aged 40 to 49 who had recovered from COVID-19. CDR3 bases: TGTGCCAGCACCGGACGCCAGGGGAATGAGCAGTTCTTC. It codes for CASTGRQGNEQFF.